This T cell receptor (beta chain) was sequenced during a study of control samples from healthy donors and cancer patients. Libraries were prepared by immunoSEQ multiplex PCR; TCRdb keeps only in-frame clonotypes and omits some of them. The data show 190,000 or so clones, 90% to 95% seen once. V lost 4 bases and J lost 0, with 13 bases in between. The CDR3 contains 16 residues. Germline V gene lookup returns CDR1 MGHRA and CDR2 YSYEKL. The chain couples TRBV4-1 to TRBJ2-4, with D perhaps TRBD1 or TRBD2 (5 bases each). The clonotype originates from a man aged 18 to 29 in good health. The sample comprised blood. CDR3 loop: CASSPGALLAKNIQYF. Written as DNA, the CDR3 is TGCGCCAGCAGCCCCGGGGCTCTTTTAGCCAAAAACATTCAGTACTTC.